This T cell receptor beta chain was sequenced during a study of blood T cell repertoires in COVID-19. Study as a whole: Whether acute or convalescent, the COVID-19 samples came from the United States, Italy and Spain.

The authors' processing: Estimates of nucleated cell counts were drawn from the amplification of reference gene primers. Assay used: immunoSEQ multiplex PCR; TCRdb lists only in-frame clones, some missing. The V and J calls and clone size were taken over from that table, and D and trimming were inferred from the DNA. The table lists fewer than 350,000 clones, roughly nine tenths of them singletons, with about 12% in the top ten. Trimming cost V 4 bases and J 5 bases, with 6 bases left between them. The V gene's germline CDR1 is SNHLY and CDR2 FYNNEI. The CDR3 runs to 12 residues. The clonotype comes from a woman in her twenties or thirties with COVID-19, enrolled during active disease. V is TRBV2 and J is TRBJ2-4; perhaps TRBD2 as D (6 bases). The sample consisted of peripheral blood. The CDR3 coding sequence is TGTGCCAGCAGTGGGGGGGAAAACATTCAGTACTTC. Its protein is CASSGGENIQYF.